These T cell receptor beta chains were read from a single sample in a study of blood T cells in healthy people across ages. TCRdb independently ran MiXCR on the 5' RACE reads; one entry per CDR3 protein. The table shows 800,000 or so distinct CDR3 sequences, with 25% occurring only once. The sample was also linked to a second study, of T cells of mothers and their children.

Material: blood. The receptors here all came from a boy aged 5-17 years in good health. Both conserved end residues are part of each CDR3. A D gene is named only where the DNA matches it firmly. Clone size is stated in some rows and not others, as once, few, many or a class when expanded.

V	size	J	D	DNA	CDR3
TRBV30	few	TRBJ2-1	NA	TGTGCCTGGAGGGCGGACTGGAGCTCCTACAATGAGCAGTTCTTC	CAWRADWSSYNEQFF
TRBV4-3	few	TRBJ2-2	TRBD1	TGCGCCAGCAGCCAATTTCGGGGCGCAGGGGGCGGGGAGCTGTTTTTT	CASSQFRGAGGGELFF
TRBV7-3	NA	TRBJ2-6	NA	TGTGCCAGCAGCTCCTACCAGACCTCTGGGGCCAACGTCCTGACTTTC	CASSSYQTSGANVLTF
TRBV29-1	NA	TRBJ2-5	TRBD2	TGCAGCGTTGAAGGGGAACGAGCGGGAGAAGAGACCCAGTACTTC	CSVEGERAGEETQYF
TRBV7-2	few	TRBJ2-7	NA	TGTGCCAGCAGTTTCAGGGTTTCCATCTCCTACGAGCAGTACTTC	CASSFRVSISYEQYF
TRBV12-3/TRBV12-4	few	TRBJ2-5	NA	TGTGCCAGCAGGACGACGGGAGAGGAGACCCAGTACTTC	CASRTTGEETQYF
TRBV29-1	few	TRBJ2-1	TRBD2	TGCAGCGTCACGGGACTAGTAGGGACTCCCTACAATGAGCAGTTCTTC	CSVTGLVGTPYNEQFF
TRBV9	few	TRBJ2-5	NA	TGTGCCAGCAGCGCCGGTCTTCGTAGCGGTTCCACCTTGGAGACCCAGTACTTC	CASSAGLRSGSTLETQYF
TRBV20-1	NA	TRBJ2-1	NA	TGCAGTTTCACAGACGTCGATGAGCAGCTCTTC	CSFTDVDEQLF
TRBV12-3/TRBV12-4	NA	TRBJ1-2	NA	TGTGCCAGCAGTTTAAGGACAGAAATGGAGGGTGGCTACACCTTC	CASSLRTEMEGGYTF
TRBV6-6	NA	TRBJ2-1	NA	TGTGCCAGCATGGCAGACTCCTACAATGAGCAGTTCTTC	CASMADSYNEQFF
TRBV6-5	few	TRBJ1-2	NA	TGTGCCAGCGGTCAGGACCCCCGGAGTGGCTACACCTTC	CASGQDPRSGYTF
TRBV28	NA	TRBJ2-3	NA	TGTGCCAGCAGTTTTCCTACTAGCTCGTCAGTTACATTT	CASSFPTSSSVTF
TRBV7-9	NA	TRBJ1-4	NA	TGTGCCAGCAGCTTAGGCCTAGAAGGAGGTGAAAAACTGTTTTTT	CASSLGLEGGEKLFF
TRBV19	NA	TRBJ2-7	TRBD2	TGTGCCAGTAGTCCATACAGCGGGATATACGAGCAGTACTTC	CASSPYSGIYEQYF
TRBV28	few	TRBJ1-5	TRBD1	TGTGCCAGCAGTTTCGGGACAGGGGGCTATCCTAGCAATCAGCCCCAGCATTTT	CASSFGTGGYPSNQPQHF
TRBV20-1	few	TRBJ2-3	NA	TGCAGTGCTAGAGATAAACAGGTCGCTACGCAGTATTTT	CSARDKQVATQYF
TRBV28	NA	TRBJ1-6	NA	TGTGCCAGCAGTTTATACACAGGGAGTCAAAATTCACCCCTCCACTTT	CASSLYTGSQNSPLHF
TRBV7-2	few	TRBJ2-3	NA	TGTGCCAGCAGCTTAGGGGCGCAGAACACAGATACGCAGTATTTT	CASSLGAQNTDTQYF
TRBV9	few	TRBJ1-1	NA	TGTGCCAGCAGCCTTCTCGCCGGAGGAGTAACTGAAGCTTTCTTT	CASSLLAGGVTEAFF
TRBV29-1	NA	TRBJ2-3	NA	TGCAGCGTTGAAGATGAATATTCCGAAGGCACAGATACGCAGTATTTT	CSVEDEYSEGTDTQYF
TRBV27	NA	TRBJ2-3	TRBD2	TGTGCCAGCAGTTCTCTTGGGACTAGCGGGAGTATCACAGATACGCAGTATTTT	CASSSLGTSGSITDTQYF
TRBV5-1	NA	TRBJ2-7	NA	TGCGCCAGCAGCTTGGAACAGGTCGCCGACGAGCAGTACTTC	CASSLEQVADEQYF
TRBV3-1	NA	TRBJ1-2	NA	TGTGCCAGCACTCCCTCAGGGTCCCACTATGGCTACACCTTC	CASTPSGSHYGYTF
TRBV14	NA	TRBJ2-7	NA	TGTGCCAGCAGCCAAGTTACCGGGGGCCAGGCCGAGCAGTACTTC	CASSQVTGGQAEQYF
TRBV5-1	NA	TRBJ2-1	TRBD2	TGCGCCAGCAGCTGGGGACTAGCGGGGAGCACCTACAATGAGCAGTTCTTC	CASSWGLAGSTYNEQFF
TRBV6-4	many	TRBJ2-2	NA	TGTGCCAGCAGTGACTCGGACACCGGGGAGCTGTTTTTT	CASSDSDTGELFF
TRBV6-1	few	TRBJ1-1	NA	TGTGCCAGCAGGCAGACCTCGACCGATATGAACACTGAAGCTTTCTTT	CASRQTSTDMNTEAFF
TRBV3-1	few	TRBJ1-4	NA	TGTGCCAGCAGCCGAGGCAGGCTTAAAGAAAAACTGTTTTTT	CASSRGRLKEKLFF
TRBV7-2	NA	TRBJ2-2	NA	TGTGCCAGCAGCCACTACACCGGGGAGCTGTTTTTT	CASSHYTGELFF